A single sample gave rise to the 23 T cell receptor beta chains below, sequenced in a study of blood T cell repertoires in COVID-19. This table comes from immunoSEQ multiplex PCR, and its TCRdb copy is limited to in-frame clones, with some not included. The repertoire has around 250,000 clones, approximately 87% of them found once; the top ten carry about 5%. The sample consisted of peripheral blood. These receptors came from a man in his sixties who had recovered from COVID-19.

This clone was seen once. The chain recombines TRBV5-1 with TRBJ2-1, with 10 bases matching TRBD1. Germline CDR1 reads SGHRS; CDR2 reads YFSETQ. J gave up 3 bases and V 6 bases, and 6 bases lay outside the gene matches. This CDR3 region has 15 residues. The CDR3 is CASMGQGTLYNEQFF. The DNA for the CDR3 is TGCGCCAGCATGGGACAGGGGACTCTCTACAATGAGCAGTTCTTC.

The genes are TRBV5-4 and TRBJ2-1; D might be TRBD2 (5 bases). V lost 4 bases and J 6 bases, leaving 20 bases between the germline ends. CDR3 size: 16 residues. CDR1 and CDR2 from the germline V gene are SGHNT and YYREEE (reference sequence). The CDR3 spells CASSLPSVRSGNEQFF. As DNA, the CDR3 is TGTGCCAGCAGCCTCCCTTCCGTACGGAGCGGCAATGAGCAGTTCTTC.

This clone was seen a single time. The chain has TRBV30 and TRBJ2-1; 9 bases are a match to TRBD2. V lost 2 bases and J lost 7; bases outside the gene matches: 9. This CDR3 has 15 residues. Germline V lookup: CDR1 GTSNPN, CDR2 SVGIG (reference sequence). The CDR3 sequence is CAWSLVAGVGNEQFF. DNA for the CDR3: TGTGCCTGGAGTTTAGTAGCGGGAGTGGGGAATGAGCAGTTCTTC.

The V call is TRBV13, the J call TRBJ1-2; D unresolved. The CDR3 sequence is 11 residues long. The ends were cut back, 2 bases at V and 10 bases at J, with 8 bases in the middle. Per the germline V gene, CDR1 is PRHDT and CDR2 is FYEKMQ (reference sequence). Here the CDR3 reads CASSLRENYTF. CDR3 DNA sequence: TGTGCCAGCAGCTTACGAGAAAACTACACCTTC.

This clone was counted only a few times. The chain has TRBV5-1 and TRBJ2-2; 9 bases fit TRBD2. V lost 2 bases, J lost 0 bases, and 5 bases stayed unmatched. The CDR3 length is 17 residues. Germline CDR1 and CDR2: SGHRS and YFSETQ. CDR3 amino acids: CASSLTSSGANTGELFF. In DNA form, the CDR3 reads TGCGCCAGCAGCTTAACTTCTAGCGGGGCGAACACCGGGGAGCTGTTTTTT. Full variable domain (rest looked up from reference TRBV5-1 and TRBJ2-2): KAGVTQTPRYLIKTRGQQVTLSCSPISGHRSVSWYQQTPGQGLQFLFEYFSETQRNKGNFPGRFSGRQFSNSRSEMNVSTLELGDSALYLCASSLTSSGANTGELFFGEGSRLTVL.

This clone was counted once. This chain connects TRBV19 to TRBJ1-1; 7 bases align to TRBD1. The CDR3 is 16 amino acids. Looked up from germline, CDR1 is LNHDA and CDR2 is SQIVND (reference sequence). V shed 3 bases, J shed 0 bases, and the junction held 7 bases outside the gene matches. In nucleotides, the CDR3 is TGTGCCAGTAGTATTCCGGGACAGATCATGAACACTGAAGCTTTCTTT. This translates into CASSIPGQIMNTEAFF.

The rearrangement links TRBV9 to TRBJ2-2, with 10 bases aligning to TRBD1. V was pared by 3 bases and J by 2 bases, with 7 bases of the junction left unmatched. Germline V CDR1 and CDR2: SGDLS, YYNGEE. This CDR3 is 17 amino acids long. The CDR3 DNA reads as TGTGCCAGCAGCGAGTTCGGGACAGGGGCCAACACCGGGGAGCTGTTTTTT. Translating it yields CASSEFGTGANTGELFF.

The V and J genes are TRBV2 and TRBJ1-2; D call uncertain. Between the trimmed V and J ends, which lost 6 bases and 8 bases, there was a span of 13 bases. CDR3 size: 12 residues. Looked up from germline, CDR1 is SNHLY and CDR2 is FYNNEI. The CDR3 here is CASRRDPRGYTF. The CDR3 DNA reads as TGTGCCAGCAGGAGGGATCCGCGGGGCTACACCTTC.

The chain joins TRBV19 to TRBJ1-2, with 10 bases that match TRBD1. The CDR3 covers 18 residues. Germline V gene lookup returns CDR1 LNHDA and CDR2 SQIVND (reference sequence). J gave up 7 bases and V 3 bases, and 17 bases lay outside the gene matches. The CDR3 coding sequence is TGTGCCAGTAGTATTCAAGTCCAACAAAGACAGGGGGCTGGTGGCTACACCTTC. Its translation is CASSIQVQQRQGAGGYTF.

This chain uses TRBV5-1 with TRBJ2-7, with 11 bases fitting TRBD2. The germline CDR1 and CDR2 sequences are SGHRS and YFSETQ. Trimming took 4 bases from V and 8 from J; bases not matched to a gene: 14. The CDR3 has 16 amino acids. CDR3 DNA sequence: TGCGCCAGCAGCCGACTAGCGGGAATCTCCTACGAGCAGCAGTACTTC. Amino acid sequence: CASSRLAGISYEQQYF.

This clone was seen just once. The CDR3 sequence: CASSQGFWQGSETQYF. The DNA for the CDR3 is TGTGCCAGCAGCCAAGGATTCTGGCAGGGGAGTGAGACCCAGTACTTC. The chain uses TRBV3-1 (or the pseudogene TRBV3-2) and TRBJ2-5; maybe TRBD1 (6 bases). Germline values: CDR1 LGHDT, CDR2 YNNKEL (reference sequence). V was cut by 1 base and J by 5 bases, with 17 bases left in between. The CDR3 runs to 16 residues.

The chain combines TRBV5-1 with TRBJ2-1; 8 bases fit TRBD1. In germline, CDR1 is SGHRS, CDR2 YFSETQ. V gave up 0 bases and J gave up 7 bases; unmatched junction bases: 6. The CDR3 sequence is 15 residues long. The DNA for the CDR3 is TGCGCCAGCAGCTTGGCTCAGGGGGCGCATAATGAGCAGTTCTTC. It yields the protein CASSLAQGAHNEQFF.

The chain combines TRBV2 with TRBJ2-2; D unresolved. This CDR3 has 13 residues. CDR1 is SNHLY, CDR2 FYNNEI, per germline. V lost 10 bases, J lost 3 bases, and 12 bases lay in between. CDR3 in amino acids: CAMKERYTGELFF. For the CDR3, the DNA is TGTGCCATGAAAGAGAGGTACACCGGGGAGCTGTTTTTT.

The gene calls are TRBV7-2 and TRBJ2-3, with 12 bases that match TRBD2. V trimming: 4 bases; J trimming: 7 bases; junction bases outside the gene matches: 9. Germline V lookup: CDR1 SGHTA, CDR2 FQGNSA. The CDR3 totals 16 residues. CDR3 DNA: TGTGCCAGCAGCTCTCCGGGACTAGCGGGTGGGAATACGCAGTATTTT. Protein: CASSSPGLAGGNTQYF.

The table lists this clone with a count of one. The V call is TRBV18, the J call TRBJ2-1, with D maybe TRBD1 (6 bases). The V and J ends lost 0 bases and 9 bases respectively, with 12 bases between them. CDR1 KGHSH and CDR2 LQKENI come from the germline V gene. This CDR3 has 14 residues. As DNA, the CDR3 is TGTGCCAGCTCACCACCCCAGGGGATTCGTGAGCAGTTCTTC. It encodes CASSPPQGIREQFF.

Concerning this clone: This specimen includes other DNA sequences encoding the same CDR3. V and J are TRBV6-2 or TRBV6-3 and TRBJ2-7; possibly TRBD2 for D (6 bases). Deletions cut 2 bases from V and 1 base from J, with 12 bases between. From germline, CDR1 is MNHEY and CDR2 SVGEGT. The length of the CDR3 is 15 residues. The CDR3 spells CASSYGAGTSYEQYF. CDR3 sequence (DNA): TGTGCCAGCAGTTACGGGGCAGGGACTTCCTACGAGCAGTACTTC.

The chain has TRBV10-2 and TRBJ1-1; the D is unclear. This CDR3 comprises 15 residues. Germline V lookup: CDR1 WSHSY, CDR2 SAAADI. V was trimmed by 5 bases and J by 2 bases, leaving 15 bases between them. The CDR3 reads CASSPVLMFNTEAFF. CDR3 nucleotide sequence: TGCGCCAGCAGTCCCGTACTAATGTTTAACACTGAAGCTTTCTTT.

V usage is TRBV2 and J usage is TRBJ2-6; the D is unclear. This CDR3 is built from 12 residues. Between the trimmed V and J ends, which lost 11 bases and 0 bases, there was a span of 5 bases. Germline V gene lookup returns CDR1 SNHLY and CDR2 FYNNEI. CDR3 nucleotide sequence: TGTGCCCGAGTCTCTGGGGCCAACGTCCTGACTTTC. Translated, it gives CARVSGANVLTF.

The chain carries TRBV30 and TRBJ2-3, with D possibly being TRBD2 (5 bases). The V end was cut by 5 bases, the J end by 2 bases, with 20 bases between. CDR1 is GTSNPN, CDR2 SVGIG, per germline (reference sequence). CDR3 size: 16 residues. DNA for the CDR3: TGTGCCTGGCTCACCCGCCCGGAGGACCACACAGATACGCAGTATTTT. This encodes CAWLTRPEDHTDTQYF.

The rearrangement links TRBV30 to TRBJ2-1; D may be TRBD1 (5 bases). Germline CDR1 is GTSNPN and CDR2 is SVGIG (reference sequence). Trimming shortened V by 5 bases and J by 5 bases, and 16 bases separated the two germline ends. This CDR3 has 14 amino acids. CDR3 loop: CAWYWPGPNNEQFF. Written as DNA, the CDR3 is TGTGCCTGGTATTGGCCAGGGCCTAACAATGAGCAGTTCTTC.

The chain joins TRBV12-3 or TRBV12-4 to TRBJ2-4; D gene unclear. This CDR3 is 11 amino acids long. With 5 bases removed from V and 4 bases from J, the gap between germline ends came to 3 bases. CDR3: CASSQKNIQYF. CDR3 nucleotide sequence: TGTGCCAGCAGTCAAAAAAACATTCAGTACTTC.

The rearrangement links TRBV7-9 to TRBJ1-4; tentative D call: TRBD1 (5 bases). V gave up 4 bases and J gave up 7 bases, with 19 bases separating them. Germline CDR1 is SEHNR and CDR2 is FQNEAQ (reference sequence). The CDR3 is made up of 16 amino acids. CDR3 amino acids: CASSSSSRGGSEKLFF. CDR3 in DNA: TGTGCCAGCAGCTCTTCATCCCGGGGGGGGAGTGAAAAACTGTTTTTT.

The V and J genes are TRBV5-8 and TRBJ2-5, with 7 bases that match TRBD1. CDR3 length: 16 amino acids. CDR1 is SGHTS, CDR2 YDEGEE, per germline. V lost 4 bases, J lost 0 bases, and 9 bases stayed unmatched. The CDR3 nucleotides are TGTGCCAGCAGCCCCTCCGGGACAGCCTACCAAGAGACCCAGTACTTC. Translation: CASSPSGTAYQETQYF.